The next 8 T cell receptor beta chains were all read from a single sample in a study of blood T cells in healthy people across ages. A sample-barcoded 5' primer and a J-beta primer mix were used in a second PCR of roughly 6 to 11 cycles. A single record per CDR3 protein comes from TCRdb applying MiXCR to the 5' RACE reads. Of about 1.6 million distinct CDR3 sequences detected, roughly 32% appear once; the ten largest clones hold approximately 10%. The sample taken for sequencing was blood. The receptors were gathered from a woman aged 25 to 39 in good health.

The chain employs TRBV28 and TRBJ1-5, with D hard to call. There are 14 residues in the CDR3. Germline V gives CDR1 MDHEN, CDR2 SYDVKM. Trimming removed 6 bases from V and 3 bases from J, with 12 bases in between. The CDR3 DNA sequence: TGTGCCAGCAGCATCAGCGGCCTCAATCAGCCCCAGCATTTT. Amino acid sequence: CASSISGLNQPQHF.

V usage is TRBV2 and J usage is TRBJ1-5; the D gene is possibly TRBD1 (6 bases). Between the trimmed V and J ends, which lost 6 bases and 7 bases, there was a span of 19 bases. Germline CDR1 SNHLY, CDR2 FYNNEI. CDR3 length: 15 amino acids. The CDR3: CASSLGGSINQPQHF. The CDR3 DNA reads TGTGCCAGCAGCTTGGGGGGCAGCATCAACCAGCCCCAGCATTTT.

The CDR3 sequence is CASSQTVHSYEQYF. CDR3 coding DNA: TGTGCCAGCAGTCAGACAGTTCACTCCTACGAGCAGTACTTC. The V call is TRBV27, the J call TRBJ2-7; the D gene is possibly TRBD1 (5 bases). Germline V CDR1 and CDR2: MNHEY, SMNVEV (reference sequence). V lost 5 bases and J lost 0, with 11 bases in between. The CDR3 length is 14 residues.

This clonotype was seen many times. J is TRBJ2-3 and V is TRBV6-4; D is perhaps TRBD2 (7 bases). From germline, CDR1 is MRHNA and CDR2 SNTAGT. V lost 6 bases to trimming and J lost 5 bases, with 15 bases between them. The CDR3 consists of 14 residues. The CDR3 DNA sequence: TGTGCCAGCAGCGGCGGGGGCGGGGGAGATACGCAGTATTTT. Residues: CASSGGGGGDTQYF.

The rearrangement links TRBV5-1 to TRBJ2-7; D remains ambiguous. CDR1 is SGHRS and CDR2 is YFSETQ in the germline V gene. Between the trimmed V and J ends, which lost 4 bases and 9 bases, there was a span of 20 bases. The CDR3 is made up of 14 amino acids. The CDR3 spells CASSGVGSLEAQYF. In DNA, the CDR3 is TGCGCCAGCAGCGGTGTTGGCTCCTTAGAAGCGCAGTACTTC.

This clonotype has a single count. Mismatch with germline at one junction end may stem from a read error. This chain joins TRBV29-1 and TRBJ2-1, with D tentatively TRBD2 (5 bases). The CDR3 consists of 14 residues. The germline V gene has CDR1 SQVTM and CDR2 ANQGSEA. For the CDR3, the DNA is TGCAGCGCTGAAGTCCGGGGATCCTACAATGAGCAGTTCTTC. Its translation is CSAEVRGSYNEQFF.

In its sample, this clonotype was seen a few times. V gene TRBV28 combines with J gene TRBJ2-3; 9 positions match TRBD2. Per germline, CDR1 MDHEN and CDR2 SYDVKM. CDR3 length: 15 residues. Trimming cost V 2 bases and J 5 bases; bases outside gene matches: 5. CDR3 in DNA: TGTGCCAGCAGTTTAGCGGGAGGGGGCAGAGATACGCAGTATTTT. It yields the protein CASSLAGGGRDTQYF.

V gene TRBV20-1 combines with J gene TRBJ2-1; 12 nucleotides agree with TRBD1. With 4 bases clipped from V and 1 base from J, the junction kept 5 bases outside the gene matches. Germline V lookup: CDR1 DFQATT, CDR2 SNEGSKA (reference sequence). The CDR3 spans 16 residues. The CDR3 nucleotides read TGCAGTGCTAAGGGGACAGGGGGCGCTTCCTACAATGAGCAGTTCTTC. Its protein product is CSAKGTGGASYNEQFF.